Listed here are 21 T cell receptor beta chains from one sample, sequenced in a study of blood T cell repertoires in COVID-19. TCRdb's copy holds only in-frame clones and misses some; the assay was immunoSEQ multiplex PCR. The data show roughly 260,000 clones, around 90% seen once. Sequencing was carried out using PBMCs or T cells enriched from blood (not recorded which). Every receptor here comes from a woman in her twenties or thirties with acute COVID-19.

The J gene is TRBJ1-1, the V gene TRBV9, with D possibly matching TRBD1 (5 bases). Trimming left V 3 bases short and J 7 bases short, with 19 bases between. This CDR3 has 15 residues. Germline lookup yields CDR1 SGDLS and CDR2 YYNGEE. The CDR3 bases are TGTGCCAGCAGCGCTAACCTACAGGACCAAAATGAAGCTTTCTTT. It codes for CASSANLQDQNEAFF. Full variable domain (outside the CDR3, taken from reference TRBV9 and TRBJ1-1): DSGVTQTPKHLITATGQRVTLRCSPRSGDLSVYWYQQSLDQGLQFLIQYYNGEERAKGNILERFSAQQFPDLHSELNLSSLELGDSALYFCASSANLQDQNEAFFGQGTRLTVV.

V gene TRBV28 combines with J gene TRBJ1-2; no reliable D call. V lost 5 bases and J 4 bases, leaving 20 bases between the germline ends. This CDR3 comprises 16 residues. Germline assignment: CDR1 MDHEN and CDR2 SYDVKM. The CDR3 region is CASSPHGRVLGYGYTF. The CDR3 DNA follows: TGTGCCAGCAGTCCTCACGGGAGGGTCTTAGGCTATGGCTACACCTTC.

This clone appeared once. The genes are TRBV29-1 and TRBJ1-2; 10 bases are a match to TRBD1. V lost 7 bases to trimming and J lost 3 bases; unmatched junction nucleotides: 5. Germline V gene data show CDR1 as SQVTM and CDR2 as ANQGSEA. The CDR3 totals 13 residues. CDR3 sequence: CSAWTGGDYGYTF. CDR3 nucleotides: TGCAGCGCCTGGACAGGGGGAGACTATGGCTACACCTTC.

This chain joins TRBV7-8 and TRBJ2-1, with 14 bases lining up with TRBD2. Trimming removed 5 bases from V and 2 bases from J; junction bases left unmatched: 5. The CDR3 is 17 amino acids. Per germline, CDR1 SGHVS and CDR2 FQNEAQ. The CDR3 sequence: CASSRRLAGGPYNEQFF. CDR3 bases: TGTGCCAGCAGCCGGAGACTAGCGGGAGGGCCCTACAATGAGCAGTTCTTC.

The chain links TRBV15 to TRBJ1-5; TRBD1 agrees at 7 bases. The CDR3 consists of 13 residues. The germline V gene encodes CDR1 LNHNV and CDR2 YYDKDF (reference sequence). The J segment lost 6 bases and the V segment lost 4 bases, leaving 3 bases of the junction unmatched. The CDR3 loop reads CATSMTGTQPQHF. The DNA of the CDR3 is TGTGCCACCAGCATGACAGGGACTCAGCCCCAGCATTTT.

The J gene is TRBJ1-2, the V gene TRBV2; 7 bases fit TRBD1. The CDR3 covers 15 residues. The J segment lost 2 bases and the V segment lost 5 bases, leaving 8 bases of the junction unmatched. Germline loops: CDR1 SNHLY, CDR2 FYNNEI. The CDR3 coding sequence is TGTGCCAGCAGTCTCCTGACAGGGCAGAACTATGGCTACACCTTC. Protein sequence: CASSLLTGQNYGYTF.

CDR3 coding DNA: TGTGCCAGCAGCTTGGGGGGCATAGAGGGAAACACCATATATTTT. Translated, it gives CASSLGGIEGNTIYF. The V and J genes are TRBV5-4 and TRBJ1-3, with a weak D call TRBD1 (5 bases). The CDR3 totals 15 residues. V gave up 0 bases and J gave up 4 bases, with 11 bases separating them. The germline V gene encodes CDR1 SGHNT and CDR2 YYREEE (reference sequence).

This clone was recorded once. The V gene is TRBV7-9, the J gene TRBJ1-5; D remains ambiguous. The CDR3 loop spans 14 amino acids. Between the trimmed V and J ends, which lost 6 bases and 1 base, there was a span of 10 bases. From germline, CDR1 is SEHNR and CDR2 FQNEAQ (reference sequence). Here the CDR3 reads CASSSGLSNQPQHF. As DNA, the CDR3 is TGTGCCAGCAGTTCCGGACTAAGCAATCAGCCCCAGCATTTT.

V gene TRBV6-5 combines with J gene TRBJ2-5, with D possibly matching TRBD2 (6 bases). Germline CDR1 reads MNHEY; CDR2 reads SVGAGI. The CDR3 loop spans 13 amino acids. The V gene lost 8 bases and the J gene lost 5 bases, with 15 bases spanning the gap. For the CDR3, the DNA is TGTGCCAGCGGTACGGGGGTGGTGGAGACCCAGTACTTC. Translation: CASGTGVVETQYF.

This rearrangement joins TRBV2 to TRBJ2-7, with 7 positions matching TRBD1. CDR3 length equals 13 residues. CDR1 is SNHLY and CDR2 is FYNNEI in the germline V gene. The trim removed 8 bases at V and 5 bases at J, leaving 9 bases unmatched. The CDR3 spells CASRTDRDNEQYF. DNA of the CDR3: TGTGCCAGCCGGACCGACAGGGACAACGAGCAGTACTTC.

This rearrangement joins TRBV24-1 to TRBJ1-1; unclear D gene. This CDR3 has 13 residues. V dropped 4 bases and J dropped 4 bases, with 9 bases sitting between them. Germline V lookup: CDR1 KGHDR, CDR2 SFDVKD. The CDR3 nucleotides are TGTGCCACCAGTGAGCGGCTAGGCACTGAAGCTTTCTTT. This gives the protein CATSERLGTEAFF.

This clone occurred once. This sequence joins TRBV5-4 and TRBJ2-3; TRBD2 matches at 13 bases. Germline values: CDR1 SGHNT, CDR2 YYREEE (reference sequence). The CDR3 totals 17 residues. V was clipped by 1 base and J by 0 bases; unmatched bases: 2. CDR3 protein: CASSLRLAGGSTDTQYF. CDR3 sequence (DNA): TGTGCCAGCAGCTTGCGACTAGCGGGAGGAAGCACAGATACGCAGTATTTT. The full variable domain, its missing parts supplied by reference TRBV5-4 and TRBJ2-3, is ETGVTQSPTHLIKTRGQQVTLRCSSQSGHNTVSWYQQALGQGPQFIFQYYREEENGRGNFPPRFSGLQFPNYSSELNVNALELDDSALYLCASSLRLAGGSTDTQYFGPGTRLTVL.

The chain couples TRBV5-5 to TRBJ2-4; D gene ambiguous. V gave up 4 bases and J gave up 8 bases, with 10 bases separating them. The CDR3 is 12 residues long. Germline-derived CDR1 and CDR2 are SGHKS and YYEKEE (reference sequence). CDR3 protein: CASSPIRDIQYF. The CDR3 DNA sequence: TGTGCCAGCAGCCCCATACGGGACATTCAGTACTTC.

V is TRBV7-9 and J is TRBJ1-2; the D gene is possibly TRBD1 (6 bases). The CDR3 sequence is 16 residues long. Germline CDR1 SEHNR, CDR2 FQNEAQ (reference sequence). V dropped 1 base and J dropped 7 bases, with 19 bases sitting between them. DNA of the CDR3: TGTGCCAGCAGCTTAGTCTCTACGGGGGGCGCCCGTGGCTACACCTTC. Its protein product is CASSLVSTGGARGYTF.

The chain couples TRBV27 to TRBJ1-6; 7 bases are shared with TRBD1. Germline CDR1 is MNHEY and CDR2 is SMNVEV (reference sequence). J gave up 8 bases and V 8 bases, and 3 bases lay outside the gene matches. CDR3 size: 12 residues. This CDR3 is CASRDRYSPLHF. CDR3 DNA: TGTGCCAGCCGGGACAGATATTCACCCCTCCACTTT.

This chain links TRBV7-9 with TRBJ2-1; 7 nucleotides match TRBD1. CDR3 length: 14 residues. Per germline, CDR1 SEHNR and CDR2 FQNEAQ (reference sequence). V lost 1 base to trimming and J lost 9 bases; unmatched junction nucleotides: 6. The CDR3, as DNA: TGTGCCAGCAGCTTAGGACAGGGCAGGGGTGAGCAGTTCTTC. Translated: CASSLGQGRGEQFF.

J is TRBJ2-3 and V is TRBV18, with a tentative D call TRBD2 (5 bases). Germline CDR1 KGHSH, CDR2 LQKENI. The V and J ends lost 8 bases and 1 base respectively, with 16 bases between them. The CDR3 sequence is 15 residues long. DNA of the CDR3: TGTGCCAGCACCCGGCGGGCGGACGGCACAGATACGCAGTATTTT. It translates to CASTRRADGTDTQYF. The full variable domain, with the rest looked up from reference TRBV18 and TRBJ2-3, is NAGVMQNPRHLVRRRGQEARLRCSPMKGHSHVYWYRQLPEEGLKFMVYLQKENIIDESGMPKERFSAEFPKEGPSILRIQQVVRGDSAAYFCASTRRADGTDTQYFGPGTRLTVL.

This clone was found once. V gene TRBV11-2 combines with J gene TRBJ1-2; perhaps TRBD1 as D (6 bases). This CDR3 is 15 amino acids long. The V gene lost 1 base and the J gene lost 4 bases, with 13 bases spanning the gap. Germline lookup yields CDR1 SGHAT and CDR2 FQNNGV. The CDR3 region is CASSLGGSRGYGYTF. The CDR3 nucleotides read TGTGCCAGCAGCTTAGGAGGAAGCAGGGGCTATGGCTACACCTTC.

This clone was detected once. The chain carries TRBV28 and TRBJ1-1, with 7 bases that match TRBD1. This CDR3 is built from 16 residues. V dropped 8 bases and J dropped 1; count of bases not matched to a gene: 13. The germline gives CDR1 MDHEN, CDR2 SYDVKM. CDR3 in DNA: TGTGCCAGCTTCAGTTCGGCCGGGACAGCGAACACTGAAGCTTTCTTT. It specifies CASFSSAGTANTEAFF.

The rearrangement links TRBV6-9 to TRBJ1-5, with TRBD1 matching 8 bases. The germline V gene has CDR1 MNHGY and CDR2 SVAAGI. The CDR3 is 17 residues long. The V gene end was trimmed by 6 bases and the J gene end by 0 bases; junction bases not matched to a gene: 10. The CDR3 protein is CASSPTGVSYSNQPQHF. The DNA for the CDR3 is TGTGCCAGCAGCCCGACAGGGGTAAGTTATAGCAATCAGCCCCAGCATTTT.

DNA for the CDR3: TGTGCCAGTAGTCCTCAGGGGGCCGGTGAAGCTTTCTTT. This gives the protein CASSPQGAGEAFF. The chain uses TRBV19 and TRBJ1-1; 8 bases are a match to TRBD1. From germline, CDR1 is LNHDA and CDR2 SQIVND (reference sequence). V dropped 5 bases and J dropped 7; count of bases not matched to a gene: 6. The CDR3 contains 13 residues.